These 26 T cell receptor beta chains were all obtained from the same sample, sequenced in a study of tumor and adjacent non-tumor tissue in lung cancer. TCRbeta libraries were built with three rounds of nested PCR, modified from ARM-PCR. TCRdb ran MiXCR on the multiplex PCR reads and lists one entry per CDR3 protein. The sample has 110,000 or so distinct CDR3 sequences; roughly three fifths are singletons. The template was RNA from unsorted bulk tissue. Distant lung tissue was collected more than 3 cm away from the tumor edge. The sequencing sample was made of distant non-tumor lung tissue. The receptors here all came from a man aged 55 to 70 with non-small cell lung cancer.

Ten or more counts support this clonotype. This rearrangement joins TRBV12-3 or TRBV12-4 to TRBJ1-3, with D unclear. This CDR3 has 14 residues. The V end was cut by 0 bases, the J end by 4 bases, with 7 bases between. DNA for the CDR3: TGTGCCAGCAGTTTAGCGCGGAAAGGAAACACCATATATTTT. It codes for CASSLARKGNTIYF.

This clonotype was counted at least ten times. V gene TRBV11-2 combines with J gene TRBJ2-3; D unclear. Germline assignment: CDR1 SGHAT and CDR2 FQNNGV. V was trimmed by 1 base and J by 2 bases, leaving 1 base between them. This CDR3 is 12 amino acids long. The chain's CDR3 is CASSLATDTQYF. The CDR3 DNA is TGTGCCAGCAGCTTAGCCACAGATACGCAGTATTTT. Using reference TRBV11-2 and TRBJ2-3 for the parts outside the CDR3, the full variable domain is EAGVAQSPRYKIIEKRQSVAFWCNPISGHATLYWYQQILGQGPKLLIQFQNNGVVDDSQLPKDRFSAERLKGVDSTLKIQPAKLEDSAVYLCASSLATDTQYFGPGTRLTVL.

Details on this clonotype: A read error may explain this, as a much larger clone is one base away. The CDR3 DNA reads TGCGCCAGCAGAACTTGGGCAACTAATGAAAAACTGTTTTTT. Translation gives CASRTWATNEKLFF. The chain carries TRBV5-1 and TRBJ1-4; D remains ambiguous. Trimming removed 5 bases at V and 0 bases at J, with 8 bases between. Germline V lookup: CDR1 SGHRS, CDR2 YFSETQ. The CDR3 totals 14 residues.

Comments on this clonotype: The junction does not match germline at one end; this may be a read error. The gene calls are TRBV4-3 and TRBJ2-7; 8 bases are a match to TRBD1. CDR1 and CDR2 (germline): LGHNA, YSLEER. The CDR3 is 16 amino acids. This chain's CDR3 is CAGSQDKGRGLSEKYF. As DNA, the CDR3 is TGCGCCGGCAGCCAAGATAAGGGCAGGGGGCTTTCCGAGAAGTACTTC.

As regards this clonotype: Here the CDR3 omits its conserved ending phenylalanine or tryptophan, so a read error is the likely source. The chain recombines TRBV4-1 with TRBJ2-1; tentatively, D is TRBD1 or TRBD2 (7 bases each). The germline gives CDR1 MGHRA, CDR2 YSYEKL. The CDR3 consists of 15 residues. CDR3 amino acids: CSSSQGPGGANEQFL. CDR3 nucleotides: TGCTCCAGCAGCCAAGGCCCAGGGGGGGCAAATGAGCAGTTCTTA.

This clonotype was recorded once. Given a much more abundant clone one base away, this may be a read error. The genes are TRBV6-5 and TRBJ2-1; D gene ambiguous. This CDR3 spans 14 amino acids. The germline CDR1 and CDR2 sequences are MNHEY and SVGAGI. Trimming shortened V by 3 bases and J by 2 bases, and 8 bases separated the two germline ends. The CDR3 region is CASSYICPYNEQFF. In DNA, the CDR3 is TGTGCCAGCAGTTATATATGCCCCTACAATGAGCAGTTCTTC.

Note on this clonotype: At one end, the junction sequence differs from germline, possibly due to a read error. The rearrangement joins TRBV20-1 to TRBJ1-6, with 9 bases that match TRBD1. The CDR3 is made up of 13 amino acids. CDR1 DFQATT and CDR2 SNEGSKA come from the germline V gene (reference sequence). CDR3 DNA: TGCAGTGCCCCCGGGACAGGGTATTCACCCCTCAACTTT. Translating it yields CSAPGTGYSPLNF.

This clonotype appeared a few times. An end of the junction differs from the germline gene, which may be a read error. V is TRBV29-1 and J is TRBJ2-1; 7 bases fit TRBD2. Germline V CDR1 and CDR2: SQVTM, ANQGSEA. The CDR3 length is 15 residues. The CDR3 region has the DNA TGCAGTGTTGGAAGTACGGGAGGCTCCTACAATGAGCAGTTCTTC. This codes for CSVGSTGGSYNEQFF.

The V gene is TRBV29-1, the J gene TRBJ1-5; possibly TRBD1 for D (6 bases). The DNA end favors TRBJ2-3, so the J call may be wrong. The CDR3 has 12 residues. Per the germline V gene, CDR1 is SQVTM and CDR2 is ANQGSEA. CDR3 DNA: TGCAGCGTTCGACAGGTCGATCAGCCCCAGTATTTT. The encoded protein is CSVRQVDQPQYF.

With regard to this clonotype: No conserved phenylalanine or tryptophan is present at the end of the CDR3, so a read error is the likely explanation. The chain has TRBV20-1 and TRBJ2-5; weak D call: TRBD2 (7 bases). The CDR3 is 16 amino acids. V was clipped by 6 bases and J by 4 bases, with 24 bases between them. Per germline, CDR1 DFQATT and CDR2 SNEGSKA (reference sequence). Here the CDR3 reads CSATRGGGSGSETQYL. As DNA, the CDR3 is TGCAGTGCCACCCGTGGCGGGGGCTCTGGGTCAGAGACCCAGTACCTC.

The chain employs TRBV6-2 or TRBV6-3 and TRBJ2-7, with 13 bases matching TRBD2. Germline lookup yields CDR1 MNHEY and CDR2 SVGEGT. The V and J ends lost 9 bases and 9 bases, in that order; junction bases with no gene match: 14. This CDR3 is 15 amino acids long. This CDR3 reads CASSHEGTSGNGQYF. The CDR3 DNA reads TGTGCCAGTAGTCACGAAGGGACTAGCGGGAACGGGCAGTACTTC.

On this clonotype: The junction departs from the called germline gene at one end, perhaps through a read error. The chain recombines TRBV11-2 with TRBJ1-2, with D perhaps matching TRBD1 (5 bases). The CDR3 loop spans 14 amino acids. Per germline, CDR1 SGHAT and CDR2 FQNNGV. CDR3 sequence: CAGSASAGVGGYIF. The CDR3 DNA follows: TGTGCCGGCAGTGCAAGTGCGGGGGTCGGTGGCTACATCTTC. The full variable domain, rest sourced from reference TRBV11-2 and TRBJ1-2, is EAGVAQSPRYKIIEKRQSVAFWCNPISGHATLYWYQQILGQGPKLLIQFQNNGVVDDSQLPKDRFSAERLKGVDSTLKIQPAKLEDSAVYLCAGSASAGVGGYIFGSGTRLTVV.

About this clonotype: At one of its ends the junction is not consistent with the germline gene, which may arise from a read error. This chain connects TRBV5-4 to TRBJ1-1, with a possible D match to TRBD1 (5 bases). CDR3 size: 14 residues. CDR1 is SGHNT, CDR2 YYREEE, per germline (reference sequence). The CDR3 DNA reads as TGTGCCAGCAGCTCGCAGGGAATGAACGCTGAAGCTTTCTTT. It yields the protein CASSSQGMNAEAFF. Variable domain in full (rest from reference TRBV5-4 and TRBJ1-1): ETGVTQSPTHLIKTRGQQVTLRCSSQSGHNTVSWYQQALGQGPQFIFQYYREEENGRGNFPPRFSGLQFPNYSSELNVNALELDDSALYLCASSSQGMNAEAFFGQGTRLTVV.

Regarding this clonotype: This likely comes from a read error, as the CDR3 has no conserved phenylalanine or tryptophan at its end. The J gene is TRBJ2-7, the V gene TRBV11-3; TRBD2 aligns across 13 bases. The V gene's germline CDR1 is SGHNT and CDR2 YENEEA. V lost 4 bases and J lost 8; bases outside the gene matches: 11. This CDR3 has 16 amino acids. The CDR3 sequence is CASSSRTSGRHDKQYL. The CDR3 coding sequence is TGTGCCAGCAGCTCCCGGACTAGCGGGAGACACGACAAGCAGTACTTA.

This clonotype turned up a few times. A clone one base away is much larger, so this may be a read error. V gene TRBV6-2 or TRBV6-3 combines with J gene TRBJ1-5, with D perhaps TRBD1 (6 bases). Deletions cut 6 bases from V and 2 bases from J, with 8 bases between. The CDR3 is 13 residues long. Germline values: CDR1 MNHEY, CDR2 SVGEGT. Here the CDR3 reads CASRSGGNQPQHF. The CDR3 DNA reads as TGTGCCAGCAGGTCAGGGGGCAATCAGCCCCAGCATTTT.

This clonotype was counted once. This chain joins TRBV12-3 or TRBV12-4 and TRBJ1-5; D gene uncertain. The CDR3 has 12 residues. The CDR3 here is CISSSDPGPQHF. DNA of the CDR3: TGTATCAGCAGTTCGGACCCGGGGCCCCAGCATTTT.

This clonotype has a count of ten or more. The V and J genes are TRBV30 and TRBJ1-2, with D tentatively TRBD1 (5 bases). The CDR3 extends over 14 amino acids. CDR1 and CDR2 from the germline V gene are GTSNPN and SVGIG (reference sequence). The V gene lost 0 bases and the J gene lost 11 bases, with 19 bases spanning the gap. This CDR3 is CAWSVFGGLTLYTF. CDR3 in DNA: TGTGCCTGGAGTGTTTTCGGGGGTTTGACCCTATACACCTTC. The full variable domain, in which reference TRBV30 and TRBJ1-2 provide the parts outside the CDR3, is SQTIHQWPATLVQPVGSPLSLECTVEGTSNPNLYWYRQAAGRGLQLLFYSVGIGQISSEVPQNLSASRPQDRQFILSSKKLLLSDSGFYLCAWSVFGGLTLYTFGSGTRLTVV.

This clonotype has at least ten counts. The V gene is TRBV5-5, the J gene TRBJ2-1, with D perhaps TRBD2 (6 bases). CDR1 and CDR2 from the germline V gene are SGHKS and YYEKEE (reference sequence). Trimming left V 1 base short and J 0 bases short, with 20 bases between. The CDR3 is 19 amino acids. The CDR3 sequence is CASSLWLGGQLSSYNEQFF. CDR3 DNA: TGTGCCAGCAGCTTGTGGTTGGGAGGCCAACTGAGCTCCTACAATGAGCAGTTCTTC.

This clonotype was observed many times. The rearrangement uses TRBV5-5 and TRBJ2-5, with TRBD2 matching 7 bases. The V segment lost 2 bases and the J segment 3 bases; nucleotides outside the gene matches: 7. Germline V gives CDR1 SGHKS, CDR2 YYEKEE (reference sequence). This CDR3 is 15 amino acids long. The CDR3 region is CASSFGGSPKETQYF. The DNA of the CDR3 is TGTGCCAGCAGCTTCGGGGGGAGTCCCAAAGAGACCCAGTACTTC.

In its sample, this clonotype was seen a few times. The rearrangement links TRBV20-1 to TRBJ2-3, with D possibly TRBD2 on 5 matching bases. The germline CDR1 and CDR2 sequences are DFQATT and SNEGSKA (reference sequence). The CDR3 extends over 12 amino acids. The V end was cut by 2 bases, the J end by 8 bases, with 11 bases between. The CDR3 DNA reads as TGCAGTGCTAGACCCCGGGAAGTTACGCAGTATTTT. Translation: CSARPREVTQYF.

On this clonotype: A read error may account for a junction end that differs from germline. This chain joins TRBV4-3 and TRBJ2-3; perhaps D is TRBD1 or TRBD2 (6 bases each). Germline V gene lookup returns CDR1 LGHNA and CDR2 YSLEER. The CDR3 totals 18 residues. CDR3 region: CASSQGFGGLYRTDAQYF. In DNA form, the CDR3 reads TGCGCCAGCAGCCAGGGGTTTGGGGGGCTATATCGAACAGATGCGCAGTATTTT.

This clonotype appeared many times. The chain employs TRBV6-1 and TRBJ2-3; 9 nucleotides agree with TRBD1. The V segment lost 0 bases and the J segment 2 bases; nucleotides outside the gene matches: 9. The CDR3 totals 18 residues. Germline loops: CDR1 MNHNS, CDR2 SASEGT. CDR3 sequence reads: CASSEADSWTGATDTQYF. As DNA, the CDR3 is TGTGCCAGCAGTGAAGCCGATTCCTGGACAGGGGCCACAGATACGCAGTATTTT.

The chain uses TRBV20-1 and TRBJ2-5; D is uncertain. Germline CDR1 and CDR2: DFQATT and SNEGSKA (reference sequence). Trimming cost V 7 bases and J 4 bases, with 13 bases left between them. The CDR3 has 12 residues. The CDR3 sequence is CSVSRHGETQYF. CDR3 coding DNA: TGCAGTGTTAGCCGGCACGGAGAGACCCAGTACTTC.

The genes are TRBV20-1 and TRBJ2-5; 8 positions match TRBD2. This CDR3 has 14 amino acids. Germline-derived CDR1 and CDR2 are DFQATT and SNEGSKA (reference sequence). The CDR3 region is CRTAVAGMQETQYF. The CDR3, as DNA: TGCAGAACTGCAGTAGCGGGAATGCAAGAGACCCAGTACTTC.

The chain has TRBV7-9 and TRBJ2-7, with TRBD1 matching 8 bases. Per the germline V gene, CDR1 is SEHNR and CDR2 is FQNEAQ (reference sequence). The CDR3 extends over 16 amino acids. Unmatched junction bases numbered 22, after V lost 5 bases and J lost 13 bases. The DNA of the CDR3 is TGTGCCAGCAGCACATCGTTAGCGGTAGGCCGGGACAGGCTTTACTTC. Translated, it gives CASSTSLAVGRDRLYF.

Concerning this clonotype itself: Compared with germline, one end of the junction differs, possibly owing to a read error. CDR3 DNA sequence: TGTGCCAGCAGCTCATATTCGGGAGCGGAGGACAATGTGCAGTTCTTC. Amino acids: CASSSYSGAEDNVQFF. This rearrangement joins TRBV11-3 to TRBJ2-1; tentative D call: TRBD2 (6 bases). The CDR3 spans 16 residues. Germline values: CDR1 SGHNT, CDR2 YENEEA.